This TCR beta chain was profiled in a study of radiotherapy plus CTLA-4 blockade in lung cancer. The CDR3 spans 14 residues. Trimming at V came to 4 bases and at J to 13 bases, leaving 8 bases not matched to a gene. The germline gives CDR1 SEHNR, CDR2 FQNEAQ (reference sequence). Patients had chemo-refractory metastatic non-small-cell lung cancer and received focal radiation plus CTLA-4 blockade that used ipilimumab. This table comes from immunoSEQ multiplex PCR, and its TCRdb copy is limited to in-frame clones, with some not included. The sample consists of about 95,000 clones, 83% of them appearing once.

The chain is built from TRBV7-9 and TRBJ2-1, with 12 bases fitting TRBD1. This sequence originates from a human donor with non-small cell lung cancer who had stable disease on radiotherapy plus ipilimumab. The sample was peripheral blood, taken from a patient treated with radiotherapy plus ipilimumab. Here the CDR3 reads CASSYRDRGQSQFF. DNA of the CDR3: TGTGCCAGCAGCTACCGGGACAGGGGGCAGAGTCAGTTCTTC.